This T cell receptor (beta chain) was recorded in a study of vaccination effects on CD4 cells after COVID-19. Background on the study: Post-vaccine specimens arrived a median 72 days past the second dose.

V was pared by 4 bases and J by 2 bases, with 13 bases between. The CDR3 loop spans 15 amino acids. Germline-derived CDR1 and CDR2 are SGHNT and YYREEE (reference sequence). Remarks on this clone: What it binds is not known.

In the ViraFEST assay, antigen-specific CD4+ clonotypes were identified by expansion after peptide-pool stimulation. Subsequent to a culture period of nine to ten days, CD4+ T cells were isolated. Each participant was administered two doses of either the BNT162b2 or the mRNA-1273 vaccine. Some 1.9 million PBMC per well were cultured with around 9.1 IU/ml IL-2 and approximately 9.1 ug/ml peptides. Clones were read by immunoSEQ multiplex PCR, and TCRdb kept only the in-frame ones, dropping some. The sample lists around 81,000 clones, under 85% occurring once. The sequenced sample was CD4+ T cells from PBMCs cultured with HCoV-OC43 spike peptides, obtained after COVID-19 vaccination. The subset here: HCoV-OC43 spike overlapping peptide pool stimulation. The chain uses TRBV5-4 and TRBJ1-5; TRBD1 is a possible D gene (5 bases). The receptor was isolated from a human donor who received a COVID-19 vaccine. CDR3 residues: CASSPPRGCNQPQHF. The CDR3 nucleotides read TGTGCCAGCAGCCCACCGCGGGGGTGCAATCAGCCCCAGCATTTT. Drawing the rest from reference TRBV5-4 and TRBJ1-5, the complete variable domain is ETGVTQSPTHLIKTRGQQVTLRCSSQSGHNTVSWYQQALGQGPQFIFQYYREEENGRGNFPPRFSGLQFPNYSSELNVNALELDDSALYLCASSPPRGCNQPQHFGDGTRLSIL.